These T cell receptor beta chains were read from a single sample in a study of blood T cell repertoires in COVID-19. Assay used: immunoSEQ multiplex PCR; TCRdb lists only in-frame clones, some missing. The table has around 160,000 clones, roughly 80% seen once. Sequencing input: PBMCs or T cells enriched from blood (not recorded which). All receptors come from a man aged 45-65 years who had recovered from COVID-19. CDR3s include the opening cysteine and the closing phenylalanine or tryptophan. D genes are given only for firm matches. A row's size may be missing; if present it is once, few, many or a size class.

V,J,size,D,DNA,CDR3
TRBV27,TRBJ1-6,-,TRBD1,TGTGCCAGCAGTTTAAGGGAACAGGGGTTGAATTCACCCCTCCACTTT,CASSLREQGLNSPLHF
TRBV25-1,TRBJ1-2,-,-,TGTGCCAGCAGTGATGACAGGACGGCCAACTATGGCTACACCTTC,CASSDDRTANYGYTF
TRBV7-6,TRBJ1-5,-,-,TGTGCCAGCAGTTCCCACGCTGCAGGGCAGGGGCTGATACAGCCCCAGCATTTT,CASSSHAAGQGLIQPQHF
TRBV28,TRBJ2-2,-,-,TGTGCCAGCAGTTTCAGGGTAGAGGAGCTGTTTTTT,CASSFRVEELFF
TRBV28,TRBJ2-3,-,-,TGTGCCAGCAGTCCGACTGGCACAGATACGCAGTATTTT,CASSPTGTDTQYF
TRBV12-3/TRBV12-4,TRBJ2-1,-,TRBD1,TGTGCCAGCACCCCGGACAGGGTCAATGAGCAGTTCTTC,CASTPDRVNEQFF
TRBV18,TRBJ2-1,-,-,TGTGCCAGCTCACCGCCGGCCTACAATGAGCAGTTCTTC,CASSPPAYNEQFF
TRBV7-2,TRBJ2-3,-,-,TGTGCCAGCAGCTTCACCCTGGGCGGGACTAGCACAGATACGCAGTATTTT,CASSFTLGGTSTDTQYF
TRBV6-5,TRBJ2-7,-,TRBD2,TGTGCCTCACGAGGGACTACCTACGAGCAGTACTTC,CASRGTTYEQYF
TRBV29-1,TRBJ1-1,-,-,TGCAGCGTTGATTTCCAGAGACAGTGGAACACTGAAGCTTTCTTT,CSVDFQRQWNTEAFF
TRBV6-5,TRBJ1-1,-,TRBD1,TGTGCCAGCAGTTCCCCCCGGACAGGGCTTGACACTGAAGCTTTCTTT,CASSSPRTGLDTEAFF
TRBV29-1,TRBJ2-7,-,-,TGCAGCGTTGGCAGCTCCTACGAGCAGTACTTC,CSVGSSYEQYF
TRBV28,TRBJ2-3,-,TRBD2,TGTGCCAGCAGTCAAGGGAGGGAAGATACGCAGTATTTT,CASSQGREDTQYF
TRBV27,TRBJ2-1,-,TRBD2,TGTGCCAGCAGTTTACCCCCGGCTAGCGGGAGGGACAATGAGCAGTTCTTC,CASSLPPASGRDNEQFF
TRBV19,TRBJ2-7,once,TRBD1,TGTGCCAGTAGTATTGGCGGACAGGCCTACGAGCAGTACTTC,CASSIGGQAYEQYF
TRBV12-3/TRBV12-4,TRBJ2-5,-,-,TGTGCCAGCGGTTGGGAGTTCGGGGAGACCCAGTACTTC,CASGWEFGETQYF
TRBV27,TRBJ1-4,-,-,TGTGCCAGCAGTGACCTCGCAGGGACTAATGAAAAACTGTTTTTT,CASSDLAGTNEKLFF
TRBV18,TRBJ1-5,-,-,TGTGCCAGCTCTCACCAGGGTCAGCCCCAGCATTTT,CASSHQGQPQHF
TRBV5-1,TRBJ2-5,-,TRBD2,TGCGCCAGCAGCCAGAGGGGGCTAGCGGGAGACATAGGGGAGACCCAGTACTTC,CASSQRGLAGDIGETQYF
TRBV6-1,TRBJ2-7,-,-,TGTGCCAGCAGTGAAATAGGGGGGCAGTACTTC,CASSEIGGQYF
TRBV19,TRBJ1-5,-,TRBD1,TGTGCCAGTAGTCACAGGGGGGCCGGTCAGCATTTT,CASSHRGAGQHF
TRBV6-5,TRBJ1-6,-,-,TGTGCCAGCACCCCCCTTGGGGGCCCGAATTCACCCCTCCACTTT,CASTPLGGPNSPLHF
TRBV7-3,TRBJ2-7,-,TRBD2,TGTACCAGCAGCTTAACCCCAGCGGGAGACGAGCAGTACTTC,CTSSLTPAGDEQYF
TRBV7-2,TRBJ2-3,-,TRBD2,TGTGCCAGCAGCTTAAATCTAGCGGGAGTATCGGCGCAGTATTTT,CASSLNLAGVSAQYF
TRBV19,TRBJ2-6,-,-,TGTGCCAGTAGTATAAAGCGTTCCGGGGCCAACGTCCTGACTTTC,CASSIKRSGANVLTF
TRBV15,TRBJ2-5,-,TRBD1,TGTGCCACCAGCAGAGAATCGGGGACAGGCGTGGAGACCCAGTACTTC,CATSRESGTGVETQYF
TRBV2,TRBJ1-1,-,-,TGTGCCAGCAGTCCCTCGCCGGACACTGAAGCTTTCTTT,CASSPSPDTEAFF
TRBV4-1,TRBJ1-5,-,-,TGCGCCAGCAGCCAAGGGGAGGGAGGGGTTAATCAGCCCCAGCATTTT,CASSQGEGGVNQPQHF
TRBV2,TRBJ1-1,-,-,TGTGCCAGCAGTGAACTCGGGGTGAACACTGAAGCTTTCTTT,CASSELGVNTEAFF
TRBV6-1,TRBJ2-2,medium-sized,TRBD2,TGTGCCAGCAGTGAAGAAGAGGGAGGGGCCGGGGAGCTGTTTTTT,CASSEEEGGAGELFF
TRBV15,TRBJ1-4,-,TRBD1,TGTGCCACCAGCAACCGTTACAGGGGGGCGGATGAAAAACTGTTTTTT,CATSNRYRGADEKLFF
TRBV27,TRBJ2-5,-,TRBD1,TGTGCCACCTCCCGGACAGGGGCACCACCTAAGGGAGAGACCCAGTACTTC,CATSRTGAPPKGETQYF
TRBV3-1/TRBV3-2,TRBJ2-1,-,-,TGTGCCAGCAGCCATCCTTGGACTATCAACAATGAGCAGTTCTTC,CASSHPWTINNEQFF
TRBV5-4,TRBJ2-2,many,-,TGTGCCAGCAGCGTCGCGGTTAACACCGGGGAGCTGTTTTTT,CASSVAVNTGELFF
TRBV7-2,TRBJ2-3,-,TRBD2,TGTGCCAGCAGACAAACCGGGACTAGCTTCCCAGATACGCAGTATTTT,CASRQTGTSFPDTQYF
TRBV11-2,TRBJ1-5,-,-,TGTGCCAGCAGCTTCCGGGAAAACCAGCCCCAGCATTTT,CASSFRENQPQHF
TRBV14,TRBJ2-1,-,-,TGTGCCAGCAGGGACCCGGACTTTTCCTACAATGAGCAGTTCTTC,CASRDPDFSYNEQFF
TRBV28,TRBJ2-3,-,-,TGTGCCAGCAGGACAGGTGGTCAGGCAGATACGCAGTATTTT,CASRTGGQADTQYF
TRBV28,TRBJ1-2,-,-,TGTGCCAGCAGTTTGTCAGGGCGATTTAACTATGGCTACACCTTC,CASSLSGRFNYGYTF
TRBV5-1,TRBJ2-1,once,-,TGCGCCAGCAGCTTGGAGTGGGGCCAAAGCCCGGGGGTCTTC,CASSLEWGQSPGVF